The 20 T cell receptor beta chains below come from one sample, sequenced in a study of cytomegalovirus exposure and HLA in healthy donors. 60 Vbeta and 13 Jbeta primers were used in PCR. Here immunoSEQ multiplex PCR was the method, and the copy in TCRdb shows in-frame clones only, minus some. The sample lists about 90,000 clones; roughly 80% were seen once. The sequencing input was PBMCs. The receptors were gathered from a woman in her 40s in good health and CMV-seropositive.

This clone was counted a few times. The CDR3 protein is CAISQGAPSREQYF. The CDR3 bases are TGTGCCATCAGTCAGGGGGCGCCCAGTCGCGAGCAGTACTTC. The chain joins TRBV10-3 to TRBJ2-7; 8 bases align to TRBD1. The CDR3 sequence is 14 residues long. V lost 5 bases, J lost 6 bases, and 9 bases stayed unmatched. CDR1 is ENHRY and CDR2 is SYGVKD in the germline V gene.

This chain links TRBV18 with TRBJ2-1, with 8 bases lining up with TRBD2. V gave up 2 bases and J gave up 5 bases; unmatched junction bases: 5. CDR3 length: 15 residues. CDR1 KGHSH and CDR2 LQKENI come from the germline V gene. DNA of the CDR3: TGTGCCAGCTCACCAGGGAGCGGGAGAGACAATGAGCAGTTCTTC. Its translation: CASSPGSGRDNEQFF.

The gene calls are TRBV6-4 and TRBJ2-1; TRBD2 agrees at 8 bases. The trim removed 4 bases at V and 6 bases at J, leaving 2 bases unmatched. Germline lookup yields CDR1 MRHNA and CDR2 SNTAGT. This CDR3 has 13 amino acids. CDR3 residues: CASSAGLANEQFF. CDR3 bases: TGTGCCAGCAGTGCCGGACTAGCCAATGAGCAGTTCTTC.

This clone appeared once. The chain combines TRBV28 with TRBJ1-2; a possible D gene is TRBD1 (5 bases). CDR3 length: 14 amino acids. V was clipped by 7 bases and J by 6 bases, with 18 bases between them. Germline CDR1 MDHEN, CDR2 SYDVKM. CDR3 DNA: TGTGCCAGCACACCTCAGGGTATAAGGGATGGCTACACCTTC. Translating it yields CASTPQGIRDGYTF.

The chain links TRBV11-2 to TRBJ1-2; tentative D call: TRBD1 (6 bases). V lost 4 bases and J lost 2, with 14 bases in between. Germline CDR1 is SGHAT and CDR2 is FQNNGV. The CDR3 has 15 amino acids. The CDR3 DNA reads as TGTGCCAGCAGCTGGACAGACAAACCGAACTATGGCTACACCTTC. It yields the protein CASSWTDKPNYGYTF.

This clone was seen only once. The junction departs from germline at one end; a sequencing error may be responsible. The chain uses TRBV7-9 and TRBJ2-3, with D maybe TRBD2 (6 bases). CDR1 and CDR2 (germline): SEHNR, FQNEAQ (reference sequence). This CDR3 is built from 16 residues. CDR3 amino acids: CSSSFGSGVGTDTQYF. CDR3 in DNA: TGTTCCAGCAGCTTTGGATCGGGAGTAGGTACAGATACGCAGTATTTT.

The chain recombines TRBV11-3 with TRBJ2-5; the match to TRBD2 covers 11 bases. This CDR3 spans 20 amino acids. Germline CDR1 SGHNT, CDR2 YENEEA. Trimming removed 4 bases from V and 7 bases from J; junction bases left unmatched: 23. The CDR3 loop reads CASSSPASLPGSGRAGTQYF. The CDR3 bases are TGTGCCAGCAGCTCCCCGGCCTCCCTCCCAGGTAGCGGGAGGGCCGGGACCCAGTACTTC.

The CDR3 bases are TGTGCCACCAGCAGAGGATGGGGGGAAGGGGAGACCCAGTACTTC. This gives the protein CATSRGWGEGETQYF. The J gene is TRBJ2-5, the V gene TRBV15, with D possibly TRBD2 on 6 matching bases. Germline V gene lookup returns CDR1 LNHNV and CDR2 YYDKDF (reference sequence). The CDR3 contains 15 residues. V lost 1 base and J 5 bases, leaving 14 bases between the germline ends.

This clone was observed a handful of times. The chain links TRBV9 to TRBJ2-7; 10 nucleotides agree with TRBD2. Germline CDR1 reads SGDLS; CDR2 reads YYNGEE. The V and J ends lost 7 bases and 6 bases, in that order; junction bases with no gene match: 7. The CDR3 consists of 13 residues. In DNA, the CDR3 is TGTGCCAGCGGAGTTGGGACTAGCGTCGAGCAGTACTTC. Its protein is CASGVGTSVEQYF.

The chain combines TRBV27 with TRBJ1-4; TRBD1 matches 9 bases. The CDR3 length is 14 residues. The germline CDR1 and CDR2 sequences are MNHEY and SMNVEV (reference sequence). Trimming at V came to 10 bases and at J to 10 bases, leaving 13 bases not matched to a gene. The DNA of the CDR3 is TGTGCCACGGGACAGGGATTGGAATTCGGAAAACTGTTTTTT. It specifies CATGQGLEFGKLFF. The complete variable domain, with remaining parts taken from reference TRBV27 and TRBJ1-4, reads EAQVTQNPRYLITVTGKKLTVTCSQNMNHEYMSWYRQDPGLGLRQIYYSMNVEVTDKGDVPEGYKVSRKEKRNFPLILESPSPNQTSLYFCATGQGLEFGKLFFGSGTQLSVL.

This chain links TRBV19 with TRBJ1-2; 7 nucleotides match TRBD1. With 7 bases clipped from V and 2 bases from J, the junction kept 1 base outside the gene matches. CDR1 and CDR2 from the germline V gene are LNHDA and SQIVND (reference sequence). The CDR3 is 12 residues long. The CDR3 DNA follows: TGTGCCAGTAAGGACAGGAACTATGGCTACACCTTC. Its translation: CASKDRNYGYTF.

V is TRBV9 and J is TRBJ2-7, with D possibly matching TRBD2 (6 bases). The CDR3 loop spans 14 amino acids. V was shortened by 4 bases and J by 2 bases, with 13 bases between the two germline ends. The germline V gene encodes CDR1 SGDLS and CDR2 YYNGEE. The CDR3 nucleotides read TGTGCCAGCAGCCCAGAGGGGAGGCCCTACGAGCAGTACTTC. This codes for CASSPEGRPYEQYF.

The rearrangement joins TRBV5-8 to TRBJ2-5; possible D gene TRBD2, 7 bases. The J call may be incorrect, as the DNA end agrees better with TRBJ2-7. The CDR3 totals 14 residues. Germline V gene sequence: CDR1 SGHTS, CDR2 YDEGEE. This chain's CDR3 is CASSLAAGQYEQYF. In DNA form, the CDR3 reads TGTGCCAGCAGCTTAGCAGCGGGACAATACGAGCAGTACTTC.

This clone has more than one count but fewer than ten. The rearrangement links TRBV14 to TRBJ1-4; tentatively, D is TRBD1 (5 bases). V lost 5 bases and J 7 bases, leaving 17 bases between the germline ends. The CDR3 spans 15 residues. CDR1 and CDR2 from the germline V gene are SGHDN and FVKESK. CDR3 in DNA: TGTGCCAGCAGCGGAAGAGGGGCGCGGGGTGAAAAACTGTTTTTT. This sequence encodes CASSGRGARGEKLFF.

Only one count was recorded for this clone. The genes are TRBV27 and TRBJ2-2; weak D call: TRBD1 (5 bases). Germline values: CDR1 MNHEY, CDR2 SMNVEV (reference sequence). This CDR3 has 14 residues. V was shortened by 7 bases and J by 0 bases, with 9 bases between the two germline ends. CDR3 protein: CASTRQSNTGELFF. CDR3 DNA: TGTGCCAGCACTCGACAGTCGAACACCGGGGAGCTGTTTTTT.

This clone was seen a single time. The rearrangement links TRBV5-4 to TRBJ2-1, with D possibly TRBD2 on 6 matching bases. CDR3 length equals 16 residues. CDR1 SGHNT and CDR2 YYREEE come from the germline V gene (reference sequence). Trimming took off 6 bases at V and 3 bases at J, with 19 bases between the two ends. The CDR3 DNA follows: TGTGCCAGCACCCTCGATCCCGGGAGAGTCTACAATGAGCAGTTCTTC. It codes for CASTLDPGRVYNEQFF.

The chain has TRBV7-3 and TRBJ1-1; maybe TRBD1 (5 bases). Trimming took off 3 bases at V and 4 bases at J, with 12 bases between the two ends. In germline, CDR1 is SGHTA, CDR2 FQGTGA. The CDR3 length is 14 residues. DNA for the CDR3: TGTGCCAGCAGCTTCCATCAGGGTACCACTGAAGCTTTCTTT. As protein: CASSFHQGTTEAFF.

The rearrangement joins TRBV6-5 to TRBJ2-5; TRBD1 matches 8 bases. The J call may be wrong; the DNA end is better matched by TRBJ2-7. The CDR3 extends over 15 amino acids. Germline V CDR1 and CDR2: MNHEY, SVGAGI. The CDR3 spells CASRPGGTGSYEQYF. CDR3 nucleotides: TGTGCCAGCAGACCTGGGGGGACAGGATCCTACGAGCAGTACTTC.

The chain carries TRBV7-6 and TRBJ2-7; 10 nucleotides align to TRBD2. V trimming: 3 bases; J trimming: 2 bases; junction bases outside the gene matches: 7. Germline V gene data show CDR1 as SGHVS and CDR2 as FNYEAQ. The CDR3 runs 16 residues. The CDR3 spells CASSLVLAGVPYEQYF. The DNA for the CDR3 is TGTGCCAGCAGCTTGGTTCTAGCGGGAGTCCCCTACGAGCAGTACTTC.

The chain recombines TRBV19 with TRBJ1-3; the D is unclear. This CDR3 has 15 residues. Germline V gene sequence: CDR1 LNHDA, CDR2 SQIVND (reference sequence). V shed 7 bases and J shed 0 bases, with 13 bases lying between them. In DNA form, the CDR3 reads TGTGCCAGTAAGCGTGTCTCGTCCTCTGGAAACACCATATATTTT. It yields the protein CASKRVSSSGNTIYF.